This T cell receptor (beta chain) was recovered during a study of blood T cell repertoires in COVID-19. As for the study in general: Nucleic acid was either cDNA or gDNA, and it came from T cells, B-cell-depleted T cells, or PBMCs.

Per the study methods: From reference gene primer amplification, estimates of nucleated cell counts were derived. Clones were read by immunoSEQ multiplex PCR, and TCRdb kept only the in-frame ones, dropping some. Clonal size and the V and J genes are those of that table, whereas D and trimming came from the DNA. The sample yields about 170,000 clones, about 90% seen once. The study recruited people aged about 18 to 95 years across roughly 23 US areas. The trim removed 5 bases at V and 2 bases at J, leaving 4 bases unmatched. This CDR3 is 14 amino acids long. Germline V gene lookup returns CDR1 KGHDR and CDR2 SFDVKD.

The rearrangement links TRBV24-1 to TRBJ1-2; 7 bases align to TRBD1. This TCR was sampled from a human donor with acute COVID-19. The donor label of this sample is uncertain. The material sequenced was PBMCs or T cells enriched from blood (not recorded which). This CDR3 is CATSAVGQNYGYTF. DNA for the CDR3: TGTGCCACCAGTGCCGTGGGACAGAACTATGGCTACACCTTC.